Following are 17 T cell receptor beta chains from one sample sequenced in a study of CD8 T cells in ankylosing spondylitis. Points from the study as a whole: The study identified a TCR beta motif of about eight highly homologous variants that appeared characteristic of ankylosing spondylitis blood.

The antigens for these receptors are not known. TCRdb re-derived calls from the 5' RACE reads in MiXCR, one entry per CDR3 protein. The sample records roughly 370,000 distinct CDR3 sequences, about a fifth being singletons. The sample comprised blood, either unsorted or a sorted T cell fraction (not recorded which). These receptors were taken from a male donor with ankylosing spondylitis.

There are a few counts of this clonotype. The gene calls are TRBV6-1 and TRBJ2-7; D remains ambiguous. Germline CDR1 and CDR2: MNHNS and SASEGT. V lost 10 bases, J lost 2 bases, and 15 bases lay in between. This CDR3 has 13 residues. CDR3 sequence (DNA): TGTGCCACCCAACGGAGCACTACCTACGAGCAGTACTTC. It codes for CATQRSTTYEQYF.

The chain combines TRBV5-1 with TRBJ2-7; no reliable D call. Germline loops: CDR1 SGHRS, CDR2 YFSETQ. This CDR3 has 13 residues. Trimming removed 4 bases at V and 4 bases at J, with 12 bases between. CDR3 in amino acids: CASSGLELYEQYF. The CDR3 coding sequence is TGCGCCAGCAGCGGCTTAGAGCTTTACGAGCAGTACTTC.

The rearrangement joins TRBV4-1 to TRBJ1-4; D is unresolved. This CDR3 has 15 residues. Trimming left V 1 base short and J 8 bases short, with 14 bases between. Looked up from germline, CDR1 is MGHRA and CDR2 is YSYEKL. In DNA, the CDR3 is TGCGCCAGCAGCCAAGTCGTGAGAGGTCGGGAAAAACTGTTTTTT. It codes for CASSQVVRGREKLFF.

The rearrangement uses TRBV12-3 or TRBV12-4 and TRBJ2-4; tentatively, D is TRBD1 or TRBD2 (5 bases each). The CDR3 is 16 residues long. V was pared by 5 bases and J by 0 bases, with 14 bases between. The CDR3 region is CASSKAGREAKNIQYF. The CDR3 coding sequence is TGTGCCAGCAGTAAAGCAGGGAGAGAAGCCAAAAACATTCAGTACTTC.

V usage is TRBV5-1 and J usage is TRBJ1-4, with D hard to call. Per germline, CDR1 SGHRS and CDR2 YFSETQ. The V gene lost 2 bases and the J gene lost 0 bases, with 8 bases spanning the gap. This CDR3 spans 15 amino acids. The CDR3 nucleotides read TGCGCCAGCAGCTTCGACCGTGCAACTAATGAAAAACTGTTTTTT. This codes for CASSFDRATNEKLFF.

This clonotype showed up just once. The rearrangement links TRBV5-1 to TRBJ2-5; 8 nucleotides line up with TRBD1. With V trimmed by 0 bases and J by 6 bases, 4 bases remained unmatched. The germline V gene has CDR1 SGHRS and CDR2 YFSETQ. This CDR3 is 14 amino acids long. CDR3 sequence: CASSLDRGKKTQYF. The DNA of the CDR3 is TGCGCCAGCAGCTTGGACAGGGGGAAGAAGACCCAGTACTTC.

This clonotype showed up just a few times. This CDR3 reads CASSSPFGGRAPYEQYF. The CDR3 region has the DNA TGTGCCAGCAGCTCACCCTTCGGCGGGAGGGCCCCCTACGAGCAGTACTTC. V is TRBV12-3 or TRBV12-4 and J is TRBJ2-7; 9 bases fit TRBD2. The CDR3 is 17 amino acids. V lost 6 bases to trimming and J lost 2 bases; unmatched junction nucleotides: 14.

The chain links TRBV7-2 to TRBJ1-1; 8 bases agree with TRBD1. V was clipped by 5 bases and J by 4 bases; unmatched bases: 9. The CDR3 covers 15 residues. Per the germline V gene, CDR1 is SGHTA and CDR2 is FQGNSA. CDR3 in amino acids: CASSLNTGGSTEAFF. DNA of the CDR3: TGTGCCAGCAGCCTCAATACAGGGGGAAGCACTGAAGCTTTCTTT.

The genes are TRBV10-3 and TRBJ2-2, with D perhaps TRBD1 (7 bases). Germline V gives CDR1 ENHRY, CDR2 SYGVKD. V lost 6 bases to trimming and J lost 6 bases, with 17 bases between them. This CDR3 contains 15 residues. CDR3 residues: CAIRPRTGLSGELFF. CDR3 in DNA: TGTGCCATCAGACCCCGGACAGGACTATCCGGGGAGCTGTTTTTT.

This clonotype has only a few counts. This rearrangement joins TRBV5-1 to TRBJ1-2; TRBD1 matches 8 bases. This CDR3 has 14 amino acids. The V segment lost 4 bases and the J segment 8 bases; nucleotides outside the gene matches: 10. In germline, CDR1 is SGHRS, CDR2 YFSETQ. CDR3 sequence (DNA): TGCGCCAGCAGCCTCCGACAGGGGACGGTCGGCTACACCTTC. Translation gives CASSLRQGTVGYTF.

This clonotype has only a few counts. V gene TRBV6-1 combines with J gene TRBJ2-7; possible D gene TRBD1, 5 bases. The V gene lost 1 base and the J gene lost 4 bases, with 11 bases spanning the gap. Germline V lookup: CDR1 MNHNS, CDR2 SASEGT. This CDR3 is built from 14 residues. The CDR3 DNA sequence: TGTGCCAGCAGTGAAGGCTGGACAAGTTACGAGCAGTACTTC. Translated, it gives CASSEGWTSYEQYF.

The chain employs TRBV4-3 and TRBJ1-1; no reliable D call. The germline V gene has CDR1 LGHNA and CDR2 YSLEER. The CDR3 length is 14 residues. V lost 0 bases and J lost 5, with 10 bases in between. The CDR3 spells CASSQEPRRTEAFF. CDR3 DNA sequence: TGCGCCAGCAGCCAAGAACCTAGAAGGACTGAAGCTTTCTTT.

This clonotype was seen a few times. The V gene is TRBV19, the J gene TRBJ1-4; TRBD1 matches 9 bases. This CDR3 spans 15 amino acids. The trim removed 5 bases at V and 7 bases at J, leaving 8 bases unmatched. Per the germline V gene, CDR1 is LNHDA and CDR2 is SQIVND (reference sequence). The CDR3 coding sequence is TGTGCCAGTAGTCCTGACAGGGGGGTTGGTGAAAAACTGTTTTTT. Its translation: CASSPDRGVGEKLFF.

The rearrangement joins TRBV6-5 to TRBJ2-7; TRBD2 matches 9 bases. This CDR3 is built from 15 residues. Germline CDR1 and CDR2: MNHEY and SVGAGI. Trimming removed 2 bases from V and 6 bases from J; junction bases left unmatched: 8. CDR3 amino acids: CASSYRVLAGTEQYF. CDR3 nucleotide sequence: TGTGCCAGCAGTTACCGTGTCCTAGCGGGGACCGAGCAGTACTTC.

The CDR3, as DNA: TGTGCCACCAGCAGAGGACAGGAGATCCAAGAGACCCAGTACTTC. Translated: CATSRGQEIQETQYF. The chain carries TRBV15 and TRBJ2-5; tentatively, D is TRBD1 (6 bases). Trimming stripped 1 base from V and 1 base from J, with 10 bases between. Germline-derived CDR1 and CDR2 are LNHNV and YYDKDF (reference sequence). The CDR3 consists of 15 residues.

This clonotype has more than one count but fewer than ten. CDR3 bases: TGCAGTGCTAGGGACAGGGTTGGGACTGAAGCTTTCTTT. Amino acid sequence: CSARDRVGTEAFF. The V call is TRBV20-1, the J call TRBJ1-1; TRBD1 matches at 8 bases. Germline V lookup: CDR1 DFQATT, CDR2 SNEGSKA (reference sequence). The V and J ends lost 3 bases and 5 bases, in that order; junction bases with no gene match: 5. This CDR3 comprises 13 residues.

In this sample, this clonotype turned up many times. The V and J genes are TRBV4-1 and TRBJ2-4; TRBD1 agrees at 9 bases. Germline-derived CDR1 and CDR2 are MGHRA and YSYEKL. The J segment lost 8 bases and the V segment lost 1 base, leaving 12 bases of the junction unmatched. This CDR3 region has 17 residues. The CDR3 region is CASSQVRSTGGLHIQYF. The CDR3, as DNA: TGCGCCAGCAGCCAAGTCCGCTCGACAGGGGGTCTGCACATTCAGTACTTC.